These 26 T cell receptor beta chains were all obtained from the same sample, sequenced in a study of T-cell reconstitution after alpha-beta-depleted transplantation in children (dated by TCRdb to about 2016). The library was generated by PCR. The listed sequencing device is Illumina HiSeq 2500. TCR library preparation used molecular barcoding, with unique molecular identifiers applied to normalize quantification of the TCRbeta repertoire. The raw public reads went through TCRdb reprocessing: fastp at Q25, MiXCR clone calling, in-frame beta chains kept. Duplicate CDR3 protein sequences are folded into a single record with the most common DNA and genes. The sample profile shows about 610,000 distinct CDR3 sequences; approximately 10% of them were found once. The top ten clones comprise less than 4.5% of the sample. The input for sequencing was PBMCs from the stem cell graft donor, taken from the stem cell graft. The receptor source for this set is a human donor who donated a stem cell graft to a child with acute myeloid leukemia.

This chain uses TRBV10-3 with TRBJ2-3; D is uncertain. CDR3 length equals 11 residues. Per germline, CDR1 ENHRY and CDR2 SYGVKD. The ends were cut back, 1 base at V and 6 bases at J, with 2 bases in the middle. This CDR3 is CAISELDTQYF. The CDR3 region has the DNA TGTGCCATCAGTGAGTTGGATACGCAGTATTTT.

In its sample, this clonotype was seen many times. The chain uses TRBV7-6 and TRBJ2-3; no definite D call. The CDR3 length is 13 residues. In germline, CDR1 is SGHVS, CDR2 FNYEAQ. Trimming shortened V by 3 bases and J by 2 bases, and 6 bases separated the two germline ends. CDR3 amino acids: CASSFQVTDTQYF. In DNA form, the CDR3 reads TGTGCCAGCAGCTTTCAGGTCACAGATACGCAGTATTTT.

Of note for this clonotype: Sequence at one end of the junction differs from germline and may be a read error. J is TRBJ2-7 and V is TRBV28; TRBD2 matches at 7 bases. The CDR3 has 14 residues. Germline V lookup: CDR1 MDHEN, CDR2 SYDVKM. For the CDR3, the DNA is TGTGCCAGCAGCCCAATGACTAGCTCCAACGAGCAGTACTTC. Its protein product is CASSPMTSSNEQYF.

This clonotype has more than one count but fewer than ten. The chain has TRBV6-2 or TRBV6-3 and TRBJ2-3; 10 nucleotides match TRBD2. The CDR3 runs to 15 residues. The trim removed 0 bases at V and 3 bases at J, leaving 0 bases unmatched. The germline CDR1 and CDR2 sequences are MNHEY and SVGEGT. The chain's CDR3 is CASSYSLAGTDTQYF. The CDR3 nucleotides are TGTGCCAGCAGTTACTCACTAGCGGGAACAGATACGCAGTATTTT.

Many counts were recorded for this clonotype. This chain connects TRBV6-5 to TRBJ2-1; 9 bases agree with TRBD1. Trimming at V came to 2 bases and at J to 5 bases, leaving 4 bases not matched to a gene. The CDR3 runs 15 residues. The germline V gene encodes CDR1 MNHEY and CDR2 SVGAGI. The CDR3 loop reads CASSYKGQGNNEQFF. In DNA form, the CDR3 reads TGTGCCAGCAGTTACAAGGGACAGGGAAACAATGAGCAGTTCTTC.

This clonotype has just a few counts. This chain joins TRBV4-2 and TRBJ1-1; possibly TRBD1 for D (5 bases). In germline, CDR1 is LGHNA, CDR2 YNFKEQ. This CDR3 has 12 amino acids. Trimming took 4 bases from V and 7 from J, leaving 10 bases between them. The CDR3 sequence is CASSLTQDEAFF. CDR3 DNA sequence: TGTGCCAGCAGCCTAACACAGGATGAAGCTTTCTTT.

The chain combines TRBV6-2 or TRBV6-3 with TRBJ1-5; tentatively, D is TRBD1 (5 bases). Deletions cut 6 bases from V and 8 bases from J, with 14 bases between. There are 13 residues in the CDR3. Germline V lookup: CDR1 MNHEY, CDR2 SVGEGT. Written as DNA, the CDR3 is TGTGCCAGCAGGTCGGACATGCGCGAGCCCCAGCATTTT. This gives the protein CASRSDMREPQHF.

At least ten counts were recorded for this clonotype. This chain connects TRBV6-5 to TRBJ2-1, with TRBD2 identical over 9 bases. Looked up from germline, CDR1 is MNHEY and CDR2 is SVGAGI. V shed 6 bases, J shed 3 bases, and the junction held 6 bases outside the gene matches. The CDR3 totals 15 residues. CDR3 region: CASRGSGGHYNEQFF. In DNA form, the CDR3 reads TGTGCCAGCAGGGGTAGCGGGGGCCACTACAATGAGCAGTTCTTC.

This clonotype was seen only a few times. J is TRBJ1-6 and V is TRBV11-2, with 7 bases lining up with TRBD1. The J segment lost 13 bases and the V segment lost 5 bases, leaving 5 bases of the junction unmatched. The CDR3 is 12 amino acids. Looked up from germline, CDR1 is SGHAT and CDR2 is FQNNGV. The CDR3 sequence: CASSQGQTPLHF. The CDR3 DNA follows: TGTGCCAGCAGCCAGGGACAGACCCCCCTCCACTTT.

This rearrangement joins TRBV18 to TRBJ2-7, with 9 nucleotides matching TRBD1. The length of the CDR3 is 16 residues. The V and J ends lost 3 bases and 5 bases, in that order; junction bases with no gene match: 11. Germline V gene data show CDR1 as KGHSH and CDR2 as LQKENI. CDR3 sequence reads: CASSPRLTGGEHEQYF. The DNA for the CDR3 is TGTGCCAGCTCACCTAGGCTGACAGGGGGGGAGCACGAGCAGTACTTC.

This rearrangement joins TRBV30 to TRBJ1-1; D is unresolved. The V end lost 3 bases, the J end lost 0 bases, and 8 bases lay between the germline ends. CDR3 length: 13 amino acids. Looked up from germline, CDR1 is GTSNPN and CDR2 is SVGIG (reference sequence). DNA for the CDR3: TGTGCCTGGAGCTATGGAGTGAACACTGAAGCTTTCTTT. The encoded protein is CAWSYGVNTEAFF.

This clonotype was observed a handful of times. The V call is TRBV19, the J call TRBJ1-2, with 8 bases aligning to TRBD1. The CDR3 spans 13 residues. The germline gives CDR1 LNHDA, CDR2 SQIVND (reference sequence). V gave up 8 bases and J gave up 6 bases; unmatched junction bases: 8. CDR3 region: CASSETGEDGYTF. CDR3 DNA sequence: TGTGCCAGTTCGGAGACAGGGGAAGATGGCTACACCTTC.

The J gene is TRBJ2-7, the V gene TRBV2; weak D call: TRBD2 (6 bases). The germline V gene has CDR1 SNHLY and CDR2 FYNNEI. The CDR3 has 15 amino acids. Deletions cut 3 bases from V and 3 bases from J, with 15 bases between. The CDR3 DNA reads as TGTGCCAGCAGTGAGGAGCGGGCCTCCTACTACGAGCAGTACTTC. This codes for CASSEERASYYEQYF. The full variable domain, completed using reference TRBV2 and TRBJ2-7, is EPEVTQTPSHQVTQMGQEVILRCVPISNHLYFYWYRQILGQKVEFLVSFYNNEISEKSEIFDDQFSVERPDGSNFTLKIRSTKLEDSAMYFCASSEERASYYEQYFGPGTRLTVT.

Here the CDR3 reads CASRGYGVDNEQFF. The CDR3 nucleotides are TGTGCCAGCAGGGGATACGGGGTAGACAATGAGCAGTTCTTC. The chain couples TRBV2 to TRBJ2-1, with D possibly matching TRBD2 (5 bases). Trimming cost V 6 bases and J 5 bases, with 14 bases left between them. The CDR3 runs 14 residues. Germline V lookup: CDR1 SNHLY, CDR2 FYNNEI. Full variable domain (rest looked up from reference TRBV2 and TRBJ2-1): EPEVTQTPSHQVTQMGQEVILRCVPISNHLYFYWYRQILGQKVEFLVSFYNNEISEKSEIFDDQFSVERPDGSNFTLKIRSTKLEDSAMYFCASRGYGVDNEQFFGPGTRLTVL.

The chain employs TRBV28 and TRBJ2-3; no clear D gene. The CDR3 extends over 15 amino acids. Germline lookup yields CDR1 MDHEN and CDR2 SYDVKM. The V end was cut by 4 bases, the J end by 1 base, with 12 bases between. The CDR3 sequence: CASSSHSDRTDTQYF. DNA of the CDR3: TGTGCCAGCAGTTCTCACAGCGACCGCACAGATACGCAGTATTTT. Looking up the rest from reference TRBV28 and TRBJ2-3 gives the full variable domain: DVKVTQSSRYLVKRTGEKVFLECVQDMDHENMFWYRQDPGLGLRLIYFSYDVKMKEKGDIPEGYSVSREKKERFSLILESASTNQTSMYLCASSSHSDRTDTQYFGPGTRLTVL.

The chain joins TRBV20-1 to TRBJ1-2; 7 bases fit TRBD1. Germline V gene sequence: CDR1 DFQATT, CDR2 SNEGSKA (reference sequence). With 4 bases clipped from V and 2 bases from J, the junction kept 10 bases outside the gene matches. This CDR3 has 15 residues. CDR3 nucleotides: TGCAGTGCTACATCGGACAGGAGCCAGAACTATGGCTACACCTTC. It codes for CSATSDRSQNYGYTF.

This clonotype was found a few times. The V call is TRBV7-9, the J call TRBJ2-7, with 8 bases matching TRBD2. The CDR3 consists of 14 residues. Trimming removed 6 bases from V and 6 bases from J; junction bases left unmatched: 10. CDR1 is SEHNR, CDR2 FQNEAQ, per germline (reference sequence). CDR3 DNA sequence: TGTGCCAGCAGAGTCATCGGGACTAGTAGCGAGCAGTACTTC. As protein: CASRVIGTSSEQYF.

The chain couples TRBV6-1 to TRBJ2-1; maybe TRBD2 (6 bases). Germline V gene lookup returns CDR1 MNHNS and CDR2 SASEGT. The CDR3 is made up of 13 amino acids. Between the trimmed V and J ends, which lost 6 bases and 8 bases, there was a span of 14 bases. CDR3 loop: CASSGSEPDEQFF. CDR3 sequence (DNA): TGTGCCAGCAGCGGGAGCGAGCCGGATGAGCAGTTCTTC.

The rearrangement uses TRBV5-1 and TRBJ2-3; possible D gene TRBD2, 6 bases. The CDR3 consists of 16 residues. CDR1 and CDR2 (germline): SGHRS, YFSETQ. Trimming pared 2 bases from V and 4 bases from J, leaving 17 bases between. For the CDR3, the DNA is TGCGCCAGCAGCTTTCTAGCGTTGGGAGATGCAGATACGCAGTATTTT. Its translation is CASSFLALGDADTQYF.

This clonotype was counted many times. The chain couples TRBV5-1 to TRBJ2-7; weak D call: TRBD2 (7 bases). V was clipped by 0 bases and J by 2 bases, with 9 bases between them. Germline-derived CDR1 and CDR2 are SGHRS and YFSETQ. This CDR3 has 14 amino acids. The chain's CDR3 is CASSLEGGTYEQYF. CDR3 bases: TGCGCCAGCAGCTTGGAGGGGGGGACCTACGAGCAGTACTTC.

At least ten counts were recorded for this clonotype. The chain employs TRBV18 and TRBJ2-5; D gene ambiguous. The CDR3 contains 12 residues. V was pared by 3 bases and J by 4 bases, with 6 bases between. Germline loops: CDR1 KGHSH, CDR2 LQKENI. The CDR3 region is CASSPQRETQYF. The CDR3 DNA follows: TGTGCCAGCTCACCCCAGCGAGAGACCCAGTACTTC.

This clonotype turned up a few times. This chain links TRBV7-8 with TRBJ2-4; tentative D call: TRBD2 (5 bases). This CDR3 has 16 amino acids. V was clipped by 2 bases and J by 3 bases, with 14 bases between them. Looked up from germline, CDR1 is SGHVS and CDR2 is FQNEAQ. The CDR3 DNA follows: TGTGCCAGCAGCTTAAGTCCCGGGATAGTCAAAAACATTCAGTACTTC. This sequence encodes CASSLSPGIVKNIQYF.

This clonotype was seen more than once but under ten times. The chain carries TRBV9 and TRBJ2-1, with a tentative D call TRBD2 (5 bases). Germline V gene data show CDR1 as SGDLS and CDR2 as YYNGEE. The CDR3 totals 15 residues. V lost 0 bases, J lost 3 bases, and 10 bases lay in between. CDR3 sequence (DNA): TGTGCCAGCAGCGTAGATTTAGCGAACTACAATGAGCAGTTCTTC. It translates to CASSVDLANYNEQFF.

This clonotype has a handful of counts. The chain has TRBV14 and TRBJ1-1; D might be TRBD1 (6 bases). Germline CDR1 and CDR2: SGHDN and FVKESK. Trimming removed 1 base at V and 4 bases at J, with 16 bases between. The CDR3 contains 16 residues. The CDR3 coding sequence is TGTGCCAGCAGCCAAGTTCTGGGGGCGGTGAGCACTGAAGCTTTCTTT. Its translation: CASSQVLGAVSTEAFF.

This clonotype has at least ten counts. This CDR3 reads CATSERTASYEQYF. The CDR3 DNA follows: TGTGCCACCAGTGAAAGGACAGCCTCCTACGAGCAGTACTTC. The genes are TRBV24-1 and TRBJ2-7; tentatively, D is TRBD1 (6 bases). Germline V gene sequence: CDR1 KGHDR, CDR2 SFDVKD. The CDR3 totals 14 residues. V was clipped by 4 bases and J by 0 bases, with 9 bases between them.

This clonotype has a handful of counts. The V and J genes are TRBV6-2 or TRBV6-3 and TRBJ2-7; a weak D match, TRBD2 (6 bases). Germline CDR1 MNHEY, CDR2 SVGEGT. CDR3 length: 15 residues. Between the trimmed V and J ends, which lost 5 bases and 2 bases, there was a span of 16 bases. The CDR3 reads CASSTIQGLPYEQYF. DNA for the CDR3: TGTGCCAGCAGTACGATCCAGGGACTTCCCTACGAGCAGTACTTC.